This paragraph reports one T cell receptor (beta chain). CDR3 length: 15 residues. Germline V gene lookup returns CDR1 LGHNA and CDR2 YNFKEQ. V lost 7 bases and J lost 2, with 14 bases in between. The data were taken from a study of shared T cell receptors in the human thymus. The assay was immunoSEQ multiplex PCR, and TCRdb's table has in-frame clones only and misses some. Of more than 300,000 clones in the sample, just under 95% were seen once. The chain uses TRBV4-2 and TRBJ2-2; possible D gene TRBD1, 5 bases. Material for sequencing was thymocytes. The sequence derives from a human donor. The CDR3 DNA sequence: TGTGCCAGCACCCTTACTGGGGCAAACACCGGGGAGCTGTTTTTT. Translating gives CASTLTGANTGELFF.